Listed below are T cell receptor beta chains from one sample, sequenced in a study of shared clonotypes between healthy human individuals. Clones were sequenced by immunoSEQ multiplex PCR, and TCRdb holds only the in-frame ones, with some missing. The table shows roughly 700,000 clones, with roughly 70% occurring only once. The specimen sequenced was memory CD4+ T cells sorted from blood. These receptors came from a woman younger than 45 in good health. The CDR3 runs from the conserved cysteine through the conserved F or W. A D gene is named only where the DNA matches it firmly. Clone sizes are given selectively: once, few, many, or a class where the clone is expanded.

V gene	clone size	J gene	D gene	CDR3 protein	CDR3 DNA
TRBV7-9	NA	TRBJ2-3	NA	CASSPPSTDTQYF	TGTGCCAGCAGCCCACCCTCCACAGATACGCAGTATTTT
TRBV30	NA	TRBJ2-7	TRBD2	CAWSVSGDYEQYF	TGTGCCTGGAGTGTAAGCGGGGACTACGAGCAGTACTTC
TRBV19	many	TRBJ1-5	NA	CASTSGPTDYSNQPQHF	TGTGCCAGTACCTCCGGACCGACGGATTATAGCAATCAGCCCCAGCATTTT
TRBV5-4	NA	TRBJ2-7	NA	CASSSRTALYEQYF	TGTGCCAGCAGCTCAAGGACCGCCCTCTACGAGCAGTACTTC
TRBV28	NA	TRBJ1-5	NA	CASSYRTAYSNQPQHF	TGTGCCAGCAGTTACCGGACCGCGTATAGCAATCAGCCCCAGCATTTT
TRBV6-1	once	TRBJ2-7	NA	CASIGLTEQYF	TGTGCCAGCATCGGTCTTACCGAGCAGTACTTC
TRBV6-4	NA	TRBJ1-2	NA	CASSVSDGTTYTF	TGTGCCAGCAGTGTCTCTGACGGGACTACCTACACCTTC
TRBV25-1	many	TRBJ2-7	TRBD1	CASSELDRETYEQYF	TGTGCCAGCAGTGAATTGGACAGGGAGACGTACGAGCAGTACTTC
TRBV5-1	few	TRBJ2-3	TRBD2	CASSLASGNADTQYF	TGCGCCAGCAGCTTGGCTAGCGGGAATGCCGATACGCAGTATTTT
TRBV7-8	few	TRBJ2-7	NA	CASTHRQDSFYEQYF	TGTGCCAGCACGCACCGACAGGACTCCTTCTACGAGCAGTACTTC
TRBV6-1	NA	TRBJ1-5	NA	CASSVGRSNQPQHF	TGTGCCAGCAGTGTGGGGCGTAGCAATCAGCCCCAGCATTTT
TRBV6-5	once	TRBJ2-7	NA	CASSSGRRGRSYEQYF	TGTGCCAGCAGTTCGGGCCGCCGGGGCAGATCCTACGAGCAGTACTTC
TRBV5-5	once	TRBJ2-5	TRBD1	CASSSSQGEVETQYF	TGTGCCAGCAGCTCGTCACAGGGGGAGGTAGAGACCCAGTACTTC
TRBV19	NA	TRBJ1-2	TRBD1	CASSIGDSTPYGYTF	TGTGCCAGTAGTATCGGGGACAGCACCCCTTATGGCTACACCTTC
TRBV4-1	few	TRBJ2-5	TRBD1	CASSPTGSRETQYF	TGCGCCAGCAGCCCGACAGGGTCTAGAGAGACCCAGTACTTC
TRBV5-1	NA	TRBJ1-2	TRBD1	CASSHTGTGSPERGYTF	TGCGCCAGCAGCCATACCGGGACAGGGTCCCCCGAGAGGGGCTACACCTTC
TRBV9	NA	TRBJ1-2	NA	CASSVSWGAAPGGYTF	TGTGCCAGCAGCGTATCTTGGGGGGCGGCCCCCGGGGGCTACACCTTC
TRBV19	NA	TRBJ2-5	TRBD2	CASNYGTSNVLYF	TGTGCCAGTAATTACGGGACTAGCAACGTTCTGTACTTC
TRBV7-2	NA	TRBJ2-2	NA	CASSSFTEAGELFF	TGTGCCAGCAGCTCATTCACAGAAGCCGGGGAGCTGTTTTTT
TRBV28	NA	TRBJ2-7	NA	CASSATGARIYEQYF	TGTGCCAGCAGTGCGACCGGGGCCAGGATCTACGAGCAGTACTTC
TRBV4-1	NA	TRBJ2-5	NA	CASSQDRWGGETQYF	TGCGCCAGCAGCCAAGACAGGTGGGGTGGAGAGACCCAGTACTTC
TRBV6-4	NA	TRBJ2-2	TRBD2	CASSQPRPGTSPNTGELFF	TGTGCCAGCAGCCAACCCAGGCCTGGGACTAGCCCGAACACCGGGGAGCTGTTTTTT
TRBV28	NA	TRBJ2-3	NA	CASSLDRGSTDTQYF	TGTGCCAGCAGTTTAGATAGGGGCTCGACAGATACGCAGTATTTT
TRBV10-3	NA	TRBJ2-3	NA	CATKRARDTDTQYF	TGTGCCACGAAGAGGGCGCGGGACACAGATACGCAGTATTTT
TRBV5-1	NA	TRBJ2-7	TRBD1	CASSAGTGGLEQYF	TGCGCCAGCAGCGCTGGGACAGGGGGCCTCGAGCAGTACTTC
TRBV19	NA	TRBJ2-1	TRBD2	CASGGLAGASYNEQFF	TGTGCCAGTGGCGGACTAGCGGGAGCCTCCTACAATGAGCAGTTCTTC
TRBV5-8	few	TRBJ2-7	NA	CASSHPGTSSYEQYF	TGTGCCAGCAGCCATCCCGGGACAAGCTCCTACGAGCAGTACTTC
TRBV7-7	once	TRBJ2-2	TRBD2	CASSLVPSGITGELFF	TGTGCCAGCAGCTTAGTCCCCAGCGGGATCACCGGGGAGCTGTTTTTT
TRBV18	NA	TRBJ1-1	NA	CASSPSDRNTEAFF	TGTGCCAGCTCACCATCGGACAGGAACACTGAAGCTTTCTTT
TRBV6-1	NA	TRBJ2-5	NA	CASSERDSRAQYF	TGTGCCAGCAGTGAAAGGGACTCTAGGGCCCAGTACTTC
TRBV19	once	TRBJ2-5	NA	CASSIVTGRKTQYF	TGTGCCAGTAGTATAGTTACAGGGAGAAAGACCCAGTACTTC
TRBV28	NA	TRBJ2-7	TRBD1	CASSPEQGWYEQYF	TGTGCCAGCAGCCCCGAACAGGGGTGGTACGAGCAGTACTTC
TRBV5-1	NA	TRBJ2-3	NA	CASSFSSGWGTDTQYF	TGCGCCAGCAGCTTTTCGTCGGGGTGGGGAACAGATACGCAGTATTTT
TRBV5-1	NA	TRBJ2-5	NA	CASRFAGKETQYF	TGCGCCAGCAGGTTCGCAGGGAAAGAGACCCAGTACTTC
TRBV18	NA	TRBJ2-5	NA	CASSPGTVQETQYF	TGTGCCAGCTCACCAGGGACGGTACAAGAGACCCAGTACTTC
TRBV5-6	NA	TRBJ2-7	TRBD1	CASSFRTGGHEQYF	TGTGCCAGCAGCTTTAGGACAGGGGGCCACGAGCAGTACTTC
TRBV28	NA	TRBJ1-5	TRBD1	CASREGQFNQPQHF	TGTGCCAGCAGGGAGGGACAGTTCAATCAGCCCCAGCATTTT
TRBV19	NA	TRBJ2-2	TRBD1	CASMDRGRAFSGELFF	TGTGCCAGTATGGACAGGGGGCGCGCCTTCTCCGGGGAGCTGTTTTTT
TRBV19	NA	TRBJ1-4	NA	CASSTIGLVDLFF	TGTGCCAGTAGTACCATTGGACTTGTAGACCTGTTTTTT
TRBV28	few	TRBJ1-5	NA	CASSLAARVNQPQHF	TGTGCCAGCAGTTTAGCCGCCAGGGTAAATCAGCCCCAGCATTTT
TRBV7-3	few	TRBJ2-1	NA	CASSLSRDNEQFF	TGTGCCAGCAGCTTATCCCGTGACAATGAGCAGTTCTTC
TRBV4-1	NA	TRBJ1-3	NA	CASSQTGHPENTIYF	TGCGCCAGCAGCCAGACTGGACACCCCGAAAACACCATATATTTT
TRBV14	NA	TRBJ1-1	NA	CASSRTKGPTEAFF	TGTGCCAGCAGCCGGACCAAGGGCCCCACTGAAGCTTTCTTT
TRBV7-7	NA	TRBJ2-2	TRBD2	CATLLAGGLRELFF	TGTGCCACATTATTAGCGGGAGGACTCCGGGAGCTGTTTTTT
TRBV5-4	once	TRBJ2-7	TRBD2	CASSHPTSGRATEQYF	TGTGCCAGCAGCCACCCGACTAGCGGGAGGGCCACCGAGCAGTACTTC
TRBV7-9	NA	TRBJ2-7	NA	CASSSGGSGRVQQYF	TGTGCCAGCAGCTCAGGTGGGAGTGGTAGGGTACAGCAGTACTTC
TRBV27	NA	TRBJ1-4	NA	CASSLEGGLSEKLFF	TGTGCCAGCAGTTTAGAAGGGGGGTTGAGCGAAAAACTGTTTTTT
TRBV30	once	TRBJ2-1	NA	CAWSPQYNEQFF	TGTGCCTGGAGTCCCCAGTACAATGAGCAGTTCTTC
TRBV19	NA	TRBJ2-5	NA	CASSPLGETQYF	TGTGCCAGTAGTCCACTGGGAGAGACCCAGTACTTC
TRBV7-9	NA	TRBJ2-1	TRBD1	CASSRTQGISSYEQFF	TGTGCCAGCAGCCGTACACAGGGGATCTCCTCCTATGAGCAGTTCTTC
TRBV19	few	TRBJ2-5	NA	CAVRMNGETQYF	TGTGCCGTACGCATGAATGGTGAGACCCAGTACTTC
TRBV19	NA	TRBJ2-4	NA	CASSISFRENIQYF	TGTGCCAGTAGTATTAGTTTCAGGGAAAACATTCAGTACTTC
TRBV19	NA	TRBJ2-7	TRBD2	CASSKTSGRAYEQYF	TGTGCCAGTAGTAAAACTAGCGGGAGGGCCTACGAGCAGTACTTC
TRBV6-5	NA	TRBJ1-1	TRBD1	CASSSGGYRYTEAFF	TGTGCCAGCAGTTCAGGGGGTTATAGGTACACTGAAGCTTTCTTT
TRBV25-1	few	TRBJ1-2	TRBD1	CASSELGQGVTGYTF	TGTGCCAGCAGTGAATTGGGACAGGGGGTTACGGGCTACACCTTC
TRBV6-5	NA	TRBJ2-5	NA	CASSPPGRVETQYF	TGTGCCAGCAGTCCCCCCGGCAGGGTGGAGACCCAGTACTTC
TRBV7-8	once	TRBJ2-2	TRBD1	CASSFWGQGNTGELFF	TGTGCCAGCAGCTTTTGGGGACAGGGGAACACCGGGGAGCTGTTTTTT